This is a list of T cell receptor beta chains from one sample in a study of tumor-infiltrating lymphocytes in localized non-small cell lung cancer. Sequencing used immunoSEQ multiplex PCR; TCRdb keeps in-frame clones, though not all of them. This sample has 9,500 to 12,000 clones, with 65% to 85% found just once. The source material was lung tumor tissue. The receptors stem from a human donor with non-small cell lung cancer. CDR3s leave out the opening cysteine and the closing phenylalanine or tryptophan. Fields, in order: CDR3 protein, V gene, D gene, J gene. The D gene is left open where the match is weak.

CDR3 protein: ATSRDNQPQH
V gene: TRBV15
D gene: -
J gene: TRBJ1-5

CDR3 protein: ASSPMTQGGQF
V gene: TRBV14
D gene: -
J gene: TRBJ2-1

CDR3 protein: SVKEGRVEKLF
V gene: TRBV29-1
D gene: -
J gene: TRBJ1-4

CDR3 protein: ASSIFQSNTGELF
V gene: TRBV19
D gene: -
J gene: TRBJ2-2

CDR3 protein: ASSRDRMNTEAF
V gene: TRBV6-4
D gene: TRBD1
J gene: TRBJ1-1

CDR3 protein: ASSALGDMRYNEQF
V gene: TRBV7-6
D gene: -
J gene: TRBJ2-1

CDR3 protein: ATIGDTRYGYT
V gene: TRBV10-3
D gene: -
J gene: TRBJ1-2

CDR3 protein: ASSSGTSGRADTQY
V gene: TRBV7-9
D gene: TRBD2
J gene: TRBJ2-3

CDR3 protein: ASTHSSSLAGGWYEQY
V gene: TRBV27
D gene: TRBD2
J gene: TRBJ2-7

CDR3 protein: ASSSRTSGANEQF
V gene: TRBV19
D gene: TRBD2
J gene: TRBJ2-1

CDR3 protein: SVQGRGRDYGYT
V gene: TRBV29-1
D gene: -
J gene: TRBJ1-2

CDR3 protein: AISGLAGGTGELF
V gene: TRBV10-3
D gene: TRBD2
J gene: TRBJ2-2

CDR3 protein: AIKRGQGQIYEQY
V gene: TRBV10-3
D gene: TRBD1
J gene: TRBJ2-7

CDR3 protein: ASSPGTSTDTQY
V gene: TRBV18
D gene: -
J gene: TRBJ2-3

CDR3 protein: AWGAGTTTGELF
V gene: TRBV30
D gene: TRBD2
J gene: TRBJ2-2

CDR3 protein: ASSRTSGNYNEQF
V gene: TRBV7-3
D gene: TRBD2
J gene: TRBJ2-1

CDR3 protein: ASRTGRVQETQY
V gene: TRBV5-1
D gene: -
J gene: TRBJ2-5

CDR3 protein: ASSEGAGAEQY
V gene: TRBV2
D gene: -
J gene: TRBJ2-7

CDR3 protein: ASSRTSTYEQY
V gene: TRBV6-5
D gene: -
J gene: TRBJ2-7

CDR3 protein: ASSSLLAGAFDEQY
V gene: TRBV27
D gene: TRBD2
J gene: TRBJ2-7

CDR3 protein: ASSSGLAGGLRDETQY
V gene: TRBV7-7
D gene: TRBD2
J gene: TRBJ2-5

CDR3 protein: ASSLEANTEAF
V gene: TRBV5-1
D gene: -
J gene: TRBJ1-1

CDR3 protein: SATRESGYT
V gene: TRBV20-1
D gene: -
J gene: TRBJ1-2